Listed below are T cell receptor beta chains from one sample, sequenced in a study of tumor and adjacent non-tumor tissue in lung cancer. MiXCR, run by TCRdb on the multiplex PCR reads, gives a single entry per CDR3 protein. The data show over 100,000 distinct CDR3 sequences, with 50% to 70% seen just once and under 20% held by the top ten. Sequencing was done on a sample of distant non-tumor lung tissue. The receptors were sampled from a man between 60 and 75 years old with non-small cell lung cancer. The CDR3 runs from the conserved cysteine through the conserved F or W. Fields, in order: D gene, V gene, clone size, J gene, CDR3 length, CDR3 DNA, CDR3 protein. A D gene is named only where the DNA matches it firmly. Rows give clone size only sometimes, using once, few, many, or a class for an expanded clone.

D gene: TRBD1; V gene: TRBV4-1; clone size: -; J gene: TRBJ1-5; CDR3 length: 18; CDR3 DNA: TGCGCTAGCAGCCAGACCGTGACAGGGCGTGATGGCAATCAGCCCCAGCATTTT; CDR3 protein: CASSQTVTGRDGNQPQHF
D gene: -; V gene: TRBV19; clone size: few; J gene: TRBJ2-1; CDR3 length: 13; CDR3 DNA: TGTGCCAGTAGTGCAGAATTTTACAATGAGCAGTTCTTC; CDR3 protein: CASSAEFYNEQFF
D gene: -; V gene: TRBV28; clone size: -; J gene: TRBJ2-7; CDR3 length: 15; CDR3 DNA: TGTGCCAGCAGCTCCTCGGCCCCCCCGGCCTACGAGCAGTACTTC; CDR3 protein: CASSSSAPPAYEQYF
D gene: -; V gene: TRBV12-3/TRBV12-4; clone size: -; J gene: TRBJ2-3; CDR3 length: 13; CDR3 DNA: TGTGCCAACAGTTTCGGTTGGGGGGACGAATGGAATTTT; CDR3 protein: CANSFGWGDEWNF
D gene: -; V gene: TRBV28; clone size: -; J gene: TRBJ2-7; CDR3 length: 15; CDR3 DNA: TGTGCAAGCAGTCCTACTAGAGGAAGTTCCTACGAGCAGTACTTC; CDR3 protein: CASSPTRGSSYEQYF
D gene: TRBD2; V gene: TRBV29-1; clone size: -; J gene: TRBJ2-3; CDR3 length: 14; CDR3 DNA: TGCAACGTCCACAGCGGGAGGAGGTCAGATACGCAGTATTTT; CDR3 protein: CNVHSGRRSDTQYF
D gene: TRBD2; V gene: TRBV6-2/TRBV6-3; clone size: -; J gene: TRBJ2-1; CDR3 length: 17; CDR3 DNA: TGTGTCAGTAGTTACGGACTAGTTGGAGCCGGGTACAATGAGCAGTTCTTC; CDR3 protein: CVSSYGLVGAGYNEQFF
D gene: -; V gene: TRBV11-2; clone size: -; J gene: TRBJ2-1; CDR3 length: 17; CDR3 DNA: TGTGCCAGCAACCCCAAACCACCCTCGAGCTCCTACAATGAGCAGTTCTTC; CDR3 protein: CASNPKPPSSSYNEQFF
D gene: -; V gene: TRBV6-6; clone size: many; J gene: TRBJ1-2; CDR3 length: 10; CDR3 DNA: TGTGCCAGCAGACAGAATGGCTACACCTTC; CDR3 protein: CASRQNGYTF
D gene: TRBD1; V gene: TRBV5-1; clone size: -; J gene: TRBJ1-5; CDR3 length: 14; CDR3 DNA: TGCGCCAGCAGCAACGGGACAGGGGGGCAGCCCCAGCATTTT; CDR3 protein: CASSNGTGGQPQHF
D gene: -; V gene: TRBV20-1; clone size: many; J gene: TRBJ1-1; CDR3 length: 13; CDR3 DNA: TGCAGTGCTATGGCGGGGGAACTCACTGAAGCTTTCTTT; CDR3 protein: CSAMAGELTEAFF
D gene: -; V gene: TRBV5-4; clone size: many; J gene: TRBJ1-4; CDR3 length: 14; CDR3 DNA: TGTGCCAGCAGCTTGAAGGGGACTAATGAAAAACTGTTTTTT; CDR3 protein: CASSLKGTNEKLFF
D gene: TRBD2; V gene: TRBV28; clone size: many; J gene: TRBJ2-1; CDR3 length: 15; CDR3 DNA: TGTGCCAGCAGTATGGGGGGAGGGCCAGACAATGAGCAGTTCTTC; CDR3 protein: CASSMGGGPDNEQFF
D gene: -; V gene: TRBV28; clone size: -; J gene: TRBJ2-7; CDR3 length: 15; CDR3 DNA: TGTGCCAGCAGTAGGCCCGCAACAGGGAAATACGAGCAGTACTTC; CDR3 protein: CASSRPATGKYEQYF
D gene: -; V gene: TRBV29-1; clone size: -; J gene: TRBJ1-1; CDR3 length: 12; CDR3 DNA: TGTAGCGCTGAACGGGCGAACACTGAAGCTTTCTTT; CDR3 protein: CSAERANTEAFF
D gene: -; V gene: TRBV5-6; clone size: -; J gene: TRBJ2-1; CDR3 length: 15; CDR3 DNA: TGTGTCTGCAGCTTGGCAGGGGCAGCACACAGTGAGCAGTTCTTC; CDR3 protein: CVCSLAGAAHSEQFF
D gene: -; V gene: TRBV6-4; clone size: few; J gene: TRBJ2-4; CDR3 length: 17; CDR3 DNA: TGTACCAGCAGTGACTCGAAGCCCGCTCTAGCCAAAAACATTCAGTACTTC; CDR3 protein: CTSSDSKPALAKNIQYF
D gene: TRBD1; V gene: TRBV10-3; clone size: -; J gene: TRBJ1-4; CDR3 length: 19; CDR3 DNA: TGTGCCATCAGTGACTTCCCGGGACAGGGTGGTACAACTAATGAAAAACTGTTTTTT; CDR3 protein: CAISDFPGQGGTTNEKLFF
D gene: -; V gene: TRBV5-4; clone size: many; J gene: TRBJ1-6; CDR3 length: 13; CDR3 DNA: TGTGCCAGCAGCTTCTCCGAGAATTCACCCCTCCACTTT; CDR3 protein: CASSFSENSPLHF
D gene: -; V gene: TRBV12-3/TRBV12-4; clone size: -; J gene: TRBJ2-7; CDR3 length: 13; CDR3 DNA: TGTGCCAGCAGTTTGAATATTCGCTACGAGCGGTACTTC; CDR3 protein: CASSLNIRYERYF
D gene: -; V gene: TRBV20-1; clone size: once; J gene: TRBJ2-7; CDR3 length: 13; CDR3 DNA: TGCATTGCTTCCCTGTCCCTGGGGAACGAGCAGTACTTC; CDR3 protein: CIASLSLGNEQYF
D gene: -; V gene: TRBV12-3/TRBV12-4; clone size: many; J gene: TRBJ2-3; CDR3 length: 15; CDR3 DNA: TGTGCCAGCAGTACCCGGGCCGGGGGGCCGGATACGCAGTATTTT; CDR3 protein: CASSTRAGGPDTQYF
D gene: -; V gene: TRBV11-3; clone size: -; J gene: TRBJ2-2; CDR3 length: 14; CDR3 DNA: TGTGCCAGCAGCCCCGAGGAATTCACCGGGGAGCTGTTTTTC; CDR3 protein: CASSPEEFTGELFF
D gene: -; V gene: TRBV4-1; clone size: -; J gene: TRBJ2-1; CDR3 length: 11; CDR3 DNA: TGCGCTAGCAGCCTAGTGAATGAGCAGTTCTTC; CDR3 protein: CASSLVNEQFF
D gene: -; V gene: TRBV4-1; clone size: once; J gene: TRBJ2-1; CDR3 length: 16; CDR3 DNA: TGTGCCAGGAGCCGGCCAGACCGTTCCTCCTACAATGAGCAGTTCTTC; CDR3 protein: CARSRPDRSSYNEQFF
D gene: -; V gene: TRBV12-3/TRBV12-4; clone size: -; J gene: TRBJ1-1; CDR3 length: 15; CDR3 DNA: TGTACCAGCAGTCAGGGTTTGGGGATGAACACTGAAGCCTTCTTT; CDR3 protein: CTSSQGLGMNTEAFF
D gene: -; V gene: TRBV29-1; clone size: medium-sized; J gene: TRBJ2-7; CDR3 length: 14; CDR3 DNA: TGCAGCGCTCGAGGGGGCGGGGGGCCCTACGAGCAGTACTTC; CDR3 protein: CSARGGGGPYEQYF
D gene: -; V gene: TRBV12-3/TRBV12-4; clone size: once; J gene: TRBJ2-1; CDR3 length: 14; CDR3 DNA: TGTGCCAGCAATTTAGTACTACCGAACAATGAGCAGTTCTTC; CDR3 protein: CASNLVLPNNEQFF
D gene: TRBD2; V gene: TRBV29-1; clone size: -; J gene: TRBJ2-3; CDR3 length: 14; CDR3 DNA: TGCAACGTTGTGCTAGCGGGGGGGTCAGATACGCAGTATTTT; CDR3 protein: CNVVLAGGSDTQYF
D gene: -; V gene: TRBV11-2; clone size: medium-sized; J gene: TRBJ2-1; CDR3 length: 15; CDR3 DNA: TGTGCCAGCAGCTTAACAGGCAGCTCCTACAATGAGCAGTTCTTC; CDR3 protein: CASSLTGSSYNEQFF
D gene: -; V gene: TRBV14; clone size: -; J gene: TRBJ2-2; CDR3 length: 15; CDR3 DNA: TGTGCCAGCAGCCAAGATCTGGGGGCGCTTGGGGAGCTGTTTTTT; CDR3 protein: CASSQDLGALGELFF
D gene: TRBD2; V gene: TRBV6-2/TRBV6-3; clone size: many; J gene: TRBJ2-3; CDR3 length: 20; CDR3 DNA: TGTGCCAGCATACTCGGACTAGCGAAAGAAAGAAGACAGAAGGGTCATACGCAGTATTTT; CDR3 protein: CASILGLAKERRQKGHTQYF
D gene: -; V gene: TRBV4-1; clone size: few; J gene: TRBJ1-5; CDR3 length: 15; CDR3 DNA: TGCGCCAGCAGCCAAGAACTGGGTAGCAATCAGCCCCAGCATTTT; CDR3 protein: CASSQELGSNQPQHF
D gene: TRBD1; V gene: TRBV20-1; clone size: -; J gene: TRBJ1-1; CDR3 length: 14; CDR3 DNA: TGCAGAGTCACAGGGGGCGGAATGAACACTGAAGCTTTCTTT; CDR3 protein: CRVTGGGMNTEAFF
D gene: -; V gene: TRBV20-1; clone size: few; J gene: TRBJ1-2; CDR3 length: 13; CDR3 DNA: TGCAGTGCGCGTGAGGGCCGGGACTATGGCTACACCTTC; CDR3 protein: CSAREGRDYGYTF
D gene: -; V gene: TRBV4-1; clone size: -; J gene: TRBJ2-7; CDR3 length: 15; CDR3 DNA: TGCACTAGCAGCCAAGAATCGGCGAGAAACTACGAGCGGTACTTC; CDR3 protein: CTSSQESARNYERYF
D gene: -; V gene: TRBV5-4; clone size: -; J gene: TRBJ2-7; CDR3 length: 16; CDR3 DNA: TGTGGCAGCAGCTTGGGTCAGGGCTTAACGATCTCCGAGCAGTACTTC; CDR3 protein: CGSSLGQGLTISEQYF
D gene: TRBD2; V gene: TRBV28; clone size: medium-sized; J gene: TRBJ2-1; CDR3 length: 16; CDR3 DNA: TGTGCCAGCAGCGACCCGGGACTAGCGGGAGTAAATGAGCAGTTCTTC; CDR3 protein: CASSDPGLAGVNEQFF
D gene: -; V gene: TRBV12-3/TRBV12-4; clone size: once; J gene: TRBJ1-1; CDR3 length: 14; CDR3 DNA: TGTGCCAACAGTTTATCAGGGGTGAACACTGAAGTTTTCTTT; CDR3 protein: CANSLSGVNTEVFF
D gene: TRBD2; V gene: TRBV4-3; clone size: -; J gene: TRBJ2-1; CDR3 length: 15; CDR3 DNA: TGCGCCAGCAGCCAAGAGACTAGCGGGAGTGGTGGGCAGTTCTTC; CDR3 protein: CASSQETSGSGGQFF
D gene: -; V gene: TRBV5-1; clone size: -; J gene: TRBJ2-1; CDR3 length: 16; CDR3 DNA: TGCGCCAGCAGCCAGACAACATGGAGCTCCTACAATGAGCAGTTCTTC; CDR3 protein: CASSQTTWSSYNEQFF
D gene: -; V gene: TRBV20-1; clone size: -; J gene: TRBJ2-3; CDR3 length: 16; CDR3 DNA: TGCAGTGCTCGCTCAAGGGAGGGTGGGGACAATCAGCCCCAGTATTTT; CDR3 protein: CSARSREGGDNQPQYF
D gene: -; V gene: TRBV20-1; clone size: many; J gene: TRBJ2-5; CDR3 length: 13; CDR3 DNA: TGCAGTGCTGGACCCGGGGGCCAAGAGACCCAGTACTTC; CDR3 protein: CSAGPGGQETQYF
D gene: TRBD2; V gene: TRBV7-3; clone size: few; J gene: TRBJ2-1; CDR3 length: 13; CDR3 DNA: TGTGCCAGCAGCGCGTCTAGCGGGAGGGAGCAGTTCTTC; CDR3 protein: CASSASSGREQFF
D gene: -; V gene: TRBV12-3/TRBV12-4; clone size: many; J gene: TRBJ2-3; CDR3 length: 14; CDR3 DNA: TGTGCCAGCAGAACGGGACTGAACACAGATACGCAGTATTTT; CDR3 protein: CASRTGLNTDTQYF
D gene: -; V gene: TRBV7-9; clone size: -; J gene: TRBJ2-5; CDR3 length: 16; CDR3 DNA: TGTGTCAGCAGCCCGGAGGCTGGAACAAGTAAAAAGACCCAGTACTTC; CDR3 protein: CVSSPEAGTSKKTQYF
D gene: -; V gene: TRBV4-1; clone size: -; J gene: TRBJ1-1; CDR3 length: 15; CDR3 DNA: TGCGCCAACAGCCAAGTAGGTGGGACGAACACTGAAGCTTTCTTT; CDR3 protein: CANSQVGGTNTEAFF
D gene: -; V gene: TRBV20-1; clone size: -; J gene: TRBJ2-5; CDR3 length: 14; CDR3 DNA: TGCAGTGCTGGATCCGACAGAGTTGAGGAGATCCAGTACTTC; CDR3 protein: CSAGSDRVEEIQYF